This T cell receptor (beta chain) stems from a study of human T cells and chemical hapten exposure (dated by TCRdb to 2020 to 2022). Study-wide context: For sensitization, 2% DPC in acetone was applied to an approximately 2 cm by approximately 2 cm area of upper inner arm skin. Throughout the roughly 23-week study period, patients were also given weekly therapeutic DPC doses on the scalp. Blood was sampled from patients pre-sensitization (week 0) and at 2, 6 and about 24 weeks after DPC sensitization. Alopecia areata with under or over 50% scalp involvement, alopecia totalis and alopecia universalis were represented in the patient cohort, which was mostly female. The libraries were sequenced as a pool, and the TCR yield per sample differed mostly because of small variations in library volumes within the pool. Blood for TCR sequencing was provided by twenty-nine alopecia patients at one to four time points (pre-sensitization, 2, 6 and 24 weeks). Peripheral blood TCR repertoire changes were tracked in vivo in alopecia patients during primary and secondary sensitization to the hapten diphenylcyclopropenone (DPC). Patch testing on the upper back used Finn chambers containing 0.01% DPC, with scoring done after 6 days according to International Contact Dermatitis Research Group standards.

Paper-wide results and their limitations: The number of PT1 expanded TCRs positively correlated with patch test score, significant at thresholds 8, 16 and 32 but not 4. Significantly more large CDR3 similarity clusters were formed by expanded TCRs than by pre-sensitization or healthy control sets, consistent with antigen-driven responses. DPC sensitization did not change the number of TCRs with a frequency above 1 in 1000, and there was no evidence of changes in global repertoire structure. Alopecia, a presumed autoimmune disease, was present in all patients, so the immune response of the patients might differ from that of healthy individuals. After repeated subsampling, changes were observed in the strength of the expansion versus patch-test correlation and in the threshold at which the correlation became significant.

This clonotype was counted at least ten times. What antigen it recognizes has not been identified. Within one base of it there is no much larger clone, and no base qualities were kept. From the cysteine through the phenylalanine, the CDR3 covers 13 amino acids. Only the CDR3 portion is preserved as DNA: 39 bases, with reading frame beginning at the first base. The germline ends are 9 bases apart after V is trimmed by 0 bases and J by 9 bases. CDR1 and CDR2, per the germline V gene, are LGHNA and YSLEER. The sample's time point label, decoded: pre-sensitization, week 0. The label giving this sample's treatment or condition can be read as: therapeutic diphenylcyclopropenone sensitization with weekly scalp DPC. At every patch-test visit, the blood draw took place before the patch test was put on. To be eligible, patients had to be aged 18 to 70, diagnosed with alopecia and judged suitable for DPC therapy, while pregnant patients were excluded. Total RNA was isolated from unfractionated whole blood collected in Tempus Blood RNA tubes.

The library was made by RACE. The listed sequencing device is NextSeq 500. During library preparation, unique molecular identifiers were attached to individual cDNA molecules so that TCRs could be counted quantitatively and reproducibly. From each blood RNA sample, both TCR alpha and TCR beta chains were sequenced. Turning to the authors' computational methods: Samples had a median of approximately 96,000 TCRs, with a range from roughly 23,224 to 750,000. V, J and CDR3 annotation of the TCR reads was performed with the Decombinator software suite. For PS versus PT1 abundance plots, all samples were subsampled to the same number of TCRs (28,000). Expanded TCRs were defined as absent before sensitization and observed at least eight times at the 2-week time point. Using fastp at Q25 and MiXCR, TCRdb reprocessed the public reads and kept productive beta chains. Each record represents a unique CDR3 protein, reported with the most common genes and DNA among its rows. The V and J calls, along with clone size, are taken from TCRdb and not from the paper's own processing. This sample is represented by 65,000 to 90,000 distinct CDR3 sequences; approximately 15% of them were singletons. 4.6% of the sample is held by the ten biggest clonotypes.

This material consisted of whole blood, taken in connection with sensitization to the hapten diphenylcyclopropenone (DPC). This receptor was taken from a woman in her 50s with alopecia areata. Some clones in this sample may be carry-over from other donors' samples. The sequence joins TRBV4-3 to TRBJ2-1; the D gene cannot be named for sure. The CDR3 has the sequence CASSQDSRREQFF. The nucleotide sequence is given as TGCGCCAGCAGCCAAGATTCGAGGCGTGAGCAGTTCTTC.